The subject of this entry is one T cell receptor beta chain. Its specificity is unknown. The read comes to an end 3 residues before the CDR3 does, leaving the germline J gene to fill in the end. Clones were read by immunoSEQ multiplex PCR, and TCRdb kept only the in-frame ones, dropping some. The sample has around 27,000 clones; the top ten hold roughly 1.9%. This entry comes from a study of TET2 disruption in CD19-targeted CAR T cells. As to treatment: autologous CTL019 cells: CD19 CAR with 4-1BB and CD3 zeta domains. The CD19 CAR carried TCR zeta and 4-1BB signaling domains. Leukapheresis of peripheral blood supplied the T cells used to manufacture CTL019. CDR3 length equals 15 residues. Germline lookup yields CDR1 SGHTA and CDR2 FQGTGA.

The receptor was derived from a man between 65 and 80 years old with chronic lymphocytic leukemia. V usage is TRBV7-3 and J usage is TRBJ1-2; 7 positions agree with TRBD1. Sequences were derived from CD8- CAR+ T cells sorted from cultured blood T cells, sampled for CD19 CAR T cell therapy. Sample subset: CD8-negative CAR-positive T cells from the infusion product. The CDR3 is CASSLGGDSTYDYTF. The DNA read from the CDR3 is TGTGCCAGCAGCTTAGGCGGGGACAGCACCTACGAC.